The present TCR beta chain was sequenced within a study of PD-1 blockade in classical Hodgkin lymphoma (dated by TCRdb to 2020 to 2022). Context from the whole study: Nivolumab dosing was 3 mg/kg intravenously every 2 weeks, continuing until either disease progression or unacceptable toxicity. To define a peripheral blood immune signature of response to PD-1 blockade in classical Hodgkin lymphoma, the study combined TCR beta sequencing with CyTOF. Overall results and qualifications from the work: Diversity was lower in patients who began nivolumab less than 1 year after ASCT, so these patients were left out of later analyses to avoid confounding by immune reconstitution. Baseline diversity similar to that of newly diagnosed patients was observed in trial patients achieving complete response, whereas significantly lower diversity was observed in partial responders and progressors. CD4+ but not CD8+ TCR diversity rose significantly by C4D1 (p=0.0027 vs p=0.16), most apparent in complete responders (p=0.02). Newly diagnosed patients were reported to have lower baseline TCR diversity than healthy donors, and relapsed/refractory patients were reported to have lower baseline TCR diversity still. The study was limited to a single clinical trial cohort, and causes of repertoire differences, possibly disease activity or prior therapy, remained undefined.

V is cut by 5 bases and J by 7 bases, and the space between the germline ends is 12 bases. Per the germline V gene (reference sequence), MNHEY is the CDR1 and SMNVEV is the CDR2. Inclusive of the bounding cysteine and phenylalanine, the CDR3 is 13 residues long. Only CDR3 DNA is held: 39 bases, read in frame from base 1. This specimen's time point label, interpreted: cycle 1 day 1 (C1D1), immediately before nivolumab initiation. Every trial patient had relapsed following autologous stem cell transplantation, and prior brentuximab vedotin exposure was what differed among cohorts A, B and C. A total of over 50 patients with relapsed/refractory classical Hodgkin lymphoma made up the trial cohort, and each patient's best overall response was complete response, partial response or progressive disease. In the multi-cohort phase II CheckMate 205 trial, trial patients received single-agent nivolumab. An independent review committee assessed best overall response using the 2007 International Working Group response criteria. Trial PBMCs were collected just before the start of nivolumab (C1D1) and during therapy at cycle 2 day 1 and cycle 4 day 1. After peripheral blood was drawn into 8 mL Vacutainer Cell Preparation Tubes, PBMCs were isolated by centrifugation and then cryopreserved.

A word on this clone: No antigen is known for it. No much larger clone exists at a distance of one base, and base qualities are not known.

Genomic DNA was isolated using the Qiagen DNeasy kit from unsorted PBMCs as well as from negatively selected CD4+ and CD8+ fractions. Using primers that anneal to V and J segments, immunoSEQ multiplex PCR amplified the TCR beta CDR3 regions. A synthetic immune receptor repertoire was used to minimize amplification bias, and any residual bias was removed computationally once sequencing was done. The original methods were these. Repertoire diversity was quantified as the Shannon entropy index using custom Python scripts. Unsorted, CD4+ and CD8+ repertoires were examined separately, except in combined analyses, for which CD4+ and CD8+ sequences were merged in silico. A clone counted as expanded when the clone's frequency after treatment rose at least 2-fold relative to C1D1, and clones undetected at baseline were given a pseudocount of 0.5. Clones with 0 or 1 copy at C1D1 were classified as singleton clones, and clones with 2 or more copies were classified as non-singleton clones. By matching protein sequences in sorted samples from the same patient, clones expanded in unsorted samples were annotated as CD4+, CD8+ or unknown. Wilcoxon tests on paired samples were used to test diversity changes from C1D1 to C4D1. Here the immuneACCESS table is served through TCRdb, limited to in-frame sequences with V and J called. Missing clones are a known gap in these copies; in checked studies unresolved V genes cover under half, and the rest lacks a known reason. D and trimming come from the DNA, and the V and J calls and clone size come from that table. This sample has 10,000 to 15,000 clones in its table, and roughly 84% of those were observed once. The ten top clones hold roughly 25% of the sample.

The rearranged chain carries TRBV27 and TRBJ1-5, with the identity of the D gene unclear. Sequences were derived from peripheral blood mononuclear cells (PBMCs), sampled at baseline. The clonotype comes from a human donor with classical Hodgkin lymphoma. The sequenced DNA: TGTGCCAGCAGTCCGACAAATTTGCAGCCCCAGCATTTT. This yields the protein CASSPTNLQPQHF.